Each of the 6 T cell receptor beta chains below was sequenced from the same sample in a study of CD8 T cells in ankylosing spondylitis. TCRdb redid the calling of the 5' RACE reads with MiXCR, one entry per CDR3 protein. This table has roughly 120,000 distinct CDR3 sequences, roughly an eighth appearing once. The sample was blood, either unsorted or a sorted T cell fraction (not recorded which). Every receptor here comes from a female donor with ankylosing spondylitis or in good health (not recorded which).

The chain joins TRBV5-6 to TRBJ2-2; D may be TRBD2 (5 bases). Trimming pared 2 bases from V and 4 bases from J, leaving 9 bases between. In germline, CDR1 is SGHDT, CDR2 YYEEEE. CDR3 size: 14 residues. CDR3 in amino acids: CASSFRRGTGELFF. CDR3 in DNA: TGTGCCAGCAGCTTTCGACGGGGCACCGGGGAGCTGTTTTTT.

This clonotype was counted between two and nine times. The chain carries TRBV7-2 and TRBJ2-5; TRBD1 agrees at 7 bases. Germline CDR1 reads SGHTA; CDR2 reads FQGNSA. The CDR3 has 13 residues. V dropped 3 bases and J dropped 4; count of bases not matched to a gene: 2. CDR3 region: CASSFYRGETQYF. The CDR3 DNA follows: TGTGCCAGCAGCTTCTACAGGGGAGAGACCCAGTACTTC.

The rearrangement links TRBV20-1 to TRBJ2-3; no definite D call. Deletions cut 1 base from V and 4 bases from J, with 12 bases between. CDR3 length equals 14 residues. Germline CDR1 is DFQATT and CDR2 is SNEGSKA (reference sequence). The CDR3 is CSARVLGMPDTQYF. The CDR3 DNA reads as TGCAGTGCTAGAGTCCTAGGTATGCCAGATACGCAGTATTTT.

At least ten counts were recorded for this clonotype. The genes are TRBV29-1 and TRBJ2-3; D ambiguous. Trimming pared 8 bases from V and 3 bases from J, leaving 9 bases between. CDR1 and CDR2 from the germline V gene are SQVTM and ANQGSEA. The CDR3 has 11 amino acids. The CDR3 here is CSSTDTDTQYF. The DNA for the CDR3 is TGCAGCTCAACAGATACAGATACGCAGTATTTT.

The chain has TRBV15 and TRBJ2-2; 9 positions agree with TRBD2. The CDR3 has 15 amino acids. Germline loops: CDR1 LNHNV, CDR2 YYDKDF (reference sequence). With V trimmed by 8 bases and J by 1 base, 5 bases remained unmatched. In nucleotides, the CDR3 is TGTGCCACCCGCGGGGGGGCGGAGAACACCGGGGAGCTGTTTTTT. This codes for CATRGGAENTGELFF.

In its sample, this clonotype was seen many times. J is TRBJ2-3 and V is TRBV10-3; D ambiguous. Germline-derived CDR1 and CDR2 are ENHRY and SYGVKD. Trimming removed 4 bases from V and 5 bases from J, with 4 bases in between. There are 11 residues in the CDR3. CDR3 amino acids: CAISVLDTQYF. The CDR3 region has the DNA TGTGCCATCAGTGTATTAGATACGCAGTATTTT.